This T cell receptor beta chain was sequenced in a study of chemoradiotherapy in HPV16-positive cancers. Profiling relied on immunoSEQ multiplex PCR, and the TCRdb table lists in-frame clones only, not all of them. The sample includes approximately 50,000 clones, about 88% of them seen just once. V shed 4 bases and J 5 bases; nucleotides not matched to a gene: 16. The CDR3 has 18 amino acids. Germline values: CDR1 LNHDA, CDR2 SQIVND (reference sequence). This TCR derives from a human donor with HPV-associated anogenital cancer. This chain joins TRBV19 and TRBJ2-5; 10 nucleotides match TRBD1. The sequencing here drew on blood, taken from a patient who underwent chemoradiotherapy. The CDR3 sequence is CASSTGTGERGSRETQYF. CDR3 DNA sequence: TGTGCCAGTAGTACCGGGACAGGGGAGAGGGGATCCAGGGAGACCCAGTACTTC.